This TCR beta chain was observed in a study of T-cell memory formation after mild COVID-19. Whole-study context: Largely, the TCR clusters proved donor specific.

This clonotype was recorded a few times. TCRdb called the 5' RACE reads again in MiXCR, with one record for every CDR3 protein. The sample shows 350,000 to 450,000 distinct CDR3 sequences, about 19% of them seen only once. Germline CDR1 is DFQATT and CDR2 is SNEGSKA (reference sequence). The CDR3 spans 17 residues. Trimming at V came to 5 bases and at J to 3 bases, leaving 18 bases not matched to a gene. The sequenced material came from PBMCs or a T cell subset sorted from them (not recorded which). The clonotype comes from an adult woman who had mild COVID-19 (a few samples of this study predate the infection). Cell type and time point are not known. The genes are TRBV20-1 and TRBJ1-1; 7 bases agree with TRBD1. This CDR3 is CSADGGGQLPRYTEAFF. CDR3 DNA: TGCAGTGCTGACGGTGGGGGACAGTTGCCCCGGTACACTGAAGCTTTCTTT.